A single sample is the source of the 28 T cell receptor beta chains below, sequenced in a study of cytomegalovirus exposure and HLA in healthy donors. Both 60 Vbeta primers and 13 Jbeta primers went into the PCR. Clones were sequenced by immunoSEQ multiplex PCR, and TCRdb holds only the in-frame ones, with some missing. The sample's table shows about 170,000 clones. The specimen sequenced was PBMCs. These receptors were collected from a woman aged 60-75 years in good health and CMV-seronegative.

The chain has TRBV5-8 and TRBJ2-6; D ambiguous. There are 14 residues in the CDR3. Trimming took off 2 bases at V and 0 bases at J, with 3 bases between the two ends. Germline V gene data show CDR1 as SGHTS and CDR2 as YDEGEE. Here the CDR3 DNA reads TGTGCCAGCAGCTTTATCTCTGGGGCCAACGTCCTGACTTTC. Protein product: CASSFISGANVLTF. Drawing the rest from reference TRBV5-8 and TRBJ2-6, the complete variable domain is EAGVTQSPTHLIKTRGQQATLRCSPISGHTSVYWYQQALGLGLQFLLWYDEGEERNRGNFPPRFSGRQFPNYSSELNVNALELEDSALYLCASSFISGANVLTFGAGSRLTVL.

The chain combines TRBV9 with TRBJ2-5; 8 positions agree with TRBD1. The length of the CDR3 is 13 residues. CDR1 is SGDLS, CDR2 YYNGEE, per germline. Germline trimming cut 7 bases from V and 2 bases from J; bases unmatched to any gene: 4. CDR3 loop: CASDRGGQETQYF. Here the CDR3 DNA reads TGTGCCAGCGACAGGGGAGGTCAAGAGACCCAGTACTTC.

This sequence joins TRBV27 and TRBJ2-7, with D possibly being TRBD2 (6 bases). Germline CDR1 reads MNHEY; CDR2 reads SMNVEV (reference sequence). The V end lost 3 bases, the J end lost 0 bases, and 15 bases lay between the germline ends. The CDR3 length is 16 residues. CDR3 coding DNA: TGTGCCAGCAGTTTCGACGGGGTGGAGGGCTCCTACGAGCAGTACTTC. Translation gives CASSFDGVEGSYEQYF.

J is TRBJ1-1 and V is TRBV4-3, with TRBD1 identical over 10 bases. CDR3 length equals 14 residues. Germline V gene sequence: CDR1 LGHNA, CDR2 YSLEER. V lost 1 base and J lost 5; bases outside the gene matches: 1. The CDR3 sequence is CASSQGQGATEAFF. CDR3 in DNA: TGCGCCAGCAGCCAAGGACAGGGGGCAACTGAAGCTTTCTTT.

V is TRBV19 and J is TRBJ1-5; D is possibly TRBD1 (5 bases). The CDR3 spans 15 residues. The germline V gene has CDR1 LNHDA and CDR2 SQIVND (reference sequence). The V gene lost 3 bases and the J gene lost 6 bases, with 15 bases spanning the gap. In DNA, the CDR3 is TGTGCCAGTAGTATCCAGGGAAGGAATGCTCAGCCCCAGCATTTT. Amino acid sequence: CASSIQGRNAQPQHF.

The V call is TRBV9, the J call TRBJ1-3; the D is unclear. Trimming removed 4 bases at V and 4 bases at J, with 3 bases between. The CDR3 runs 11 residues. CDR1 and CDR2 (germline): SGDLS, YYNGEE. Here the CDR3 reads CASSPGNTIYF. CDR3 in DNA: TGTGCCAGCAGCCCAGGAAACACCATATATTTT.

As regards this clone: At the DNA level, this CDR3 is encoded by other sequences in the same sample as well. The V gene is TRBV30, the J gene TRBJ2-1; D unclear. The V end lost 1 base, the J end lost 2 bases, and 9 bases lay between the germline ends. There are 14 residues in the CDR3. Germline CDR1 reads GTSNPN; CDR2 reads SVGIG (reference sequence). Here the CDR3 reads CAWSGLAAYNEQFF. Here the CDR3 DNA reads TGTGCCTGGAGTGGGCTGGCGGCCTACAATGAGCAGTTCTTC.

This chain links TRBV7-2 with TRBJ2-3; 7 nucleotides agree with TRBD1. The CDR3 is made up of 14 amino acids. J gave up 6 bases and V 2 bases, and 5 bases lay outside the gene matches. Germline CDR1 and CDR2: SGHTA and FQGNSA. CDR3 sequence (DNA): TGTGCCAGCAGCTTAAGGGGGCCGGCTGATACGCAGTATTTT. Its protein is CASSLRGPADTQYF.

The chain joins TRBV7-8 to TRBJ1-1; 7 bases match TRBD1. V lost 1 base, J lost 0 bases, and 5 bases stayed unmatched. Germline V CDR1 and CDR2: SGHVS, FQNEAQ. There are 16 residues in the CDR3. The CDR3 loop is CASSLEGGPMNTEAFF. CDR3 coding DNA: TGTGCCAGCAGCTTAGAAGGGGGCCCCATGAACACTGAAGCTTTCTTT.

This chain uses TRBV5-1 with TRBJ1-4; a weak D match, TRBD1 (5 bases). V lost 4 bases and J lost 8, with 15 bases in between. The germline V gene has CDR1 SGHRS and CDR2 YFSETQ. The length of the CDR3 is 14 residues. The CDR3 loop reads CASSVGAVGEKLFF. CDR3 DNA sequence: TGCGCCAGCAGCGTAGGGGCAGTTGGGGAAAAACTGTTTTTT.

J is TRBJ2-2 and V is TRBV4-2; 7 bases line up with TRBD2. Germline V CDR1 and CDR2: LGHNA, YNFKEQ. Losses at the gene ends were 0 bases for V and 4 bases for J; bases not matched to a gene: 20. The CDR3 covers 21 residues. The CDR3 protein is CASSQEHPGGSNSRGTGELFF. The CDR3 DNA sequence: TGTGCCAGCAGCCAAGAACACCCAGGCGGGAGTAACTCCAGAGGCACCGGGGAGCTGTTTTTT.

The V gene is TRBV5-1, the J gene TRBJ1-1; weak D call: TRBD1 (5 bases). V lost 0 bases to trimming and J lost 5 bases, with 14 bases between them. Germline V gene sequence: CDR1 SGHRS, CDR2 YFSETQ. The CDR3 is made up of 15 amino acids. The CDR3 region has the DNA TGCGCCAGCAGCTTGGTCCCCACCGGGACTACTGAAGCTTTCTTT. It specifies CASSLVPTGTTEAFF.

The chain is built from TRBV5-1 and TRBJ1-1; 12 bases are a match to TRBD1. The CDR3 runs 16 residues. V gave up 4 bases and J gave up 0 bases; unmatched junction bases: 4. Germline lookup yields CDR1 SGHRS and CDR2 YFSETQ. This CDR3 reads CASSPGTGGMNTEAFF. Here the CDR3 DNA reads TGCGCCAGCAGCCCTGGGACAGGGGGCATGAACACTGAAGCTTTCTTT. Supplemented by reference TRBV5-1 and TRBJ1-1, the full variable domain reads KAGVTQTPRYLIKTRGQQVTLSCSPISGHRSVSWYQQTPGQGLQFLFEYFSETQRNKGNFPGRFSGRQFSNSRSEMNVSTLELGDSALYLCASSPGTGGMNTEAFFGQGTRLTVV.

Comment on this clone: This sample includes further DNA sequences coding for the same CDR3. The genes are TRBV2 and TRBJ2-7; 7 nucleotides match TRBD1. V shed 6 bases and J 5 bases; nucleotides not matched to a gene: 7. Per germline, CDR1 SNHLY and CDR2 FYNNEI. The CDR3 consists of 13 residues. The DNA of the CDR3 is TGTGCCAGCAGCGCAGAACAGGGGAACGAGCAGTACTTC. It encodes CASSAEQGNEQYF.

The J gene is TRBJ1-1, the V gene TRBV18; TRBD1 agrees at 7 bases. The junction had 3 bases not matched to a gene; V was cut back by 4 bases and J by 1 base. Germline V gene lookup returns CDR1 KGHSH and CDR2 LQKENI. The CDR3 contains 14 residues. This CDR3 is CASSQDRRNTEAFF. In DNA, the CDR3 is TGTGCCAGCTCACAGGACAGGAGGAACACTGAAGCTTTCTTT.

V and J are TRBV2 and TRBJ2-5; 9 nucleotides agree with TRBD2. In germline, CDR1 is SNHLY, CDR2 FYNNEI. V shed 6 bases and J 5 bases; nucleotides not matched to a gene: 10. The CDR3 runs to 15 residues. CDR3 nucleotides: TGTGCCAGCAGGGCCTCGGGACTAGCTGGGGAGACCCAGTACTTC. Translated, it gives CASRASGLAGETQYF. Together with reference TRBV2 and TRBJ2-5, the CDR3 gives the full variable domain: EPEVTQTPSHQVTQMGQEVILRCVPISNHLYFYWYRQILGQKVEFLVSFYNNEISEKSEIFDDQFSVERPDGSNFTLKIRSTKLEDSAMYFCASRASGLAGETQYFGPGTRLLVL.

The chain couples TRBV9 to TRBJ1-1; D is perhaps TRBD1 (6 bases). CDR1 SGDLS and CDR2 YYNGEE come from the germline V gene. Trimming shortened V by 2 bases and J by 4 bases, and 12 bases separated the two germline ends. The CDR3 is 14 residues long. The CDR3 is CASSVGGAGTEAFF. In DNA form, the CDR3 reads TGTGCCAGCAGCGTTGGGGGCGCGGGCACTGAAGCTTTCTTT.

V is TRBV5-8 and J is TRBJ1-2, with D perhaps TRBD1 (5 bases). Germline values: CDR1 SGHTS, CDR2 YDEGEE. The germline V and J ends were trimmed by 4 bases and 5 bases, with 18 bases remaining between them. The CDR3 loop spans 15 amino acids. DNA of the CDR3: TGTGCCAGCAGCGTCCGCGGGACCACAACATATGGCTACACCTTC. This codes for CASSVRGTTTYGYTF.

The chain employs TRBV12-5 and TRBJ1-2; no reliable D call. Trimming cost V 2 bases and J 4 bases, with 8 bases left between them. Per germline, CDR1 LGHNT and CDR2 FRNRAP. The CDR3 contains 13 residues. CDR3 in amino acids: CASGLFSGYGYTF. DNA of the CDR3: TGTGCTAGTGGTTTGTTCTCGGGCTATGGCTACACCTTC. Filled out from reference TRBV12-5 and TRBJ1-2, the complete variable domain reads DARVTQTPRHKVTEMGQEVTMRCQPILGHNTVFWYRQTMMQGLELLAYFRNRAPLDDSGMPKDRFSAEMPDATLATLKIQPSEPRDSAVYFCASGLFSGYGYTFGSGTRLTVV.

The V and J genes are TRBV27 and TRBJ2-7, with D perhaps TRBD1 (5 bases). Germline V gene lookup returns CDR1 MNHEY and CDR2 SMNVEV (reference sequence). The CDR3 sequence is 12 residues long. V gave up 3 bases and J gave up 6 bases, with 9 bases separating them. The CDR3 DNA reads as TGTGCCAGCAGTTTGACAGCAGGCGAGCAGTACTTC. Protein sequence: CASSLTAGEQYF.

The rearrangement joins TRBV6-1 to TRBJ2-7; 7 nucleotides line up with TRBD2. The germline gives CDR1 MNHNS, CDR2 SASEGT. With 3 bases clipped from V and 5 bases from J, the junction kept 10 bases outside the gene matches. This CDR3 region has 15 residues. The CDR3 region has the DNA TGTGCCAGCAGTGAGGGTTGGGGGAGGGGAGACGAGCAGTACTTC. This gives the protein CASSEGWGRGDEQYF.

The chain uses TRBV7-6 and TRBJ1-5, with D perhaps matching TRBD1 (6 bases). Trimming took off 2 bases at V and 5 bases at J, with 10 bases between the two ends. The CDR3 has 14 residues. The germline CDR1 and CDR2 sequences are SGHVS and FNYEAQ. In nucleotides, the CDR3 is TGTGCCAGCAGCTTATGGGGGGGCGATCAGCCCCAGCATTTT. It translates to CASSLWGGDQPQHF.

The J gene is TRBJ1-3, the V gene TRBV28, with D possibly being TRBD1 (5 bases). CDR3 length equals 15 residues. The V gene's germline CDR1 is MDHEN and CDR2 SYDVKM. V shed 2 bases and J shed 4 bases, with 12 bases lying between them. The CDR3, as DNA: TGTGCCAGCAGTTTAGGAGGGGCTCAGGGAAACACCATATATTTT. Its protein is CASSLGGAQGNTIYF. Based on the CDR3 plus reference TRBV28 and TRBJ1-3, the full variable domain is DVKVTQSSRYLVKRTGEKVFLECVQDMDHENMFWYRQDPGLGLRLIYFSYDVKMKEKGDIPEGYSVSREKKERFSLILESASTNQTSMYLCASSLGGAQGNTIYFGEGSWLTVV.

This sequence joins TRBV2 and TRBJ1-6; perhaps TRBD1 as D (5 bases). The CDR3 covers 13 residues. V shed 5 bases and J shed 9 bases, with 11 bases lying between them. Germline V gene data show CDR1 as SNHLY and CDR2 as FYNNEI. In DNA form, the CDR3 reads TGTGCCAGCAGTCGCGACGGGGGTTCACCCCTCCACTTT. Its translation is CASSRDGGSPLHF.

V is TRBV14 and J is TRBJ2-7, with 10 positions matching TRBD1. With 4 bases clipped from V and 5 bases from J, the junction kept 5 bases outside the gene matches. The V gene's germline CDR1 is SGHDN and CDR2 FVKESK. The CDR3 runs 14 residues. The CDR3 reads CASSLGQGFDEQYF. The CDR3 DNA follows: TGTGCCAGCAGCCTGGGACAGGGGTTCGACGAGCAGTACTTC. The full variable domain, in which reference TRBV14 and TRBJ2-7 provide the parts outside the CDR3, is EAGVTQFPSHSVIEKGQTVTLRCDPISGHDNLYWYRRVMGKEIKFLLHFVKESKQDESGMPNNRFLAERTGGTYSTLKVQPAELEDSGVYFCASSLGQGFDEQYFGPGTRLTVT.

The chain joins TRBV30 to TRBJ2-5, with 12 bases aligning to TRBD2. The J call may be incorrect, as the DNA end agrees better with TRBJ2-7. Germline V gives CDR1 GTSNPN, CDR2 SVGIG (reference sequence). The CDR3 has 15 residues. CDR3 protein: CAWSDGLAGSNEQYF. The CDR3 nucleotides read TGTGCCTGGAGCGACGGACTAGCGGGATCTAACGAGCAGTACTTC.

This rearrangement joins TRBV5-1 to TRBJ2-2; TRBD1 agrees at 8 bases. This CDR3 spans 15 amino acids. CDR1 and CDR2 (germline): SGHRS, YFSETQ. The ends lost 0 bases at V and 7 bases at J; junction bases unmatched: 5. The CDR3 DNA sequence: TGCGCCAGCAGCTTGGGGACAGGGTCCGACGGGGAGCTGTTTTTT. Protein: CASSLGTGSDGELFF.

The chain uses TRBV7-6 and TRBJ1-1; D is uncertain. The CDR3 contains 13 residues. Trimming removed 1 base at V and 5 bases at J, with 8 bases between. Germline CDR1 is SGHVS and CDR2 is FNYEAQ. CDR3: CASSLEQSTEAFF. For the CDR3, the DNA is TGTGCCAGCAGCTTAGAACAGTCGACTGAAGCTTTCTTT.